Following are 23 T cell receptor beta chains from one sample sequenced in a study of T-cell reconstitution after alpha-beta-depleted transplantation in children. Unique molecular identifiers were built into the TCRbeta library. TCRdb ran MiXCR on the PCR reads and lists one entry per CDR3 protein. The data contain hundreds of thousands of distinct CDR3 sequences, roughly 8% of them singletons. The starting material was PBMCs, mostly from graft donor cells, obtained 180 days after TCRalphabeta/CD19-depleted stem cell transplant. The receptors derive from a male patient younger than 18 who had a stem cell transplant for acute lymphoblastic leukemia, so the T cells may come from the graft donor.

This chain uses TRBV20-1 with TRBJ2-3; 12 nucleotides agree with TRBD2. The CDR3 runs 16 residues. V lost 5 bases and J lost 4; bases outside the gene matches: 10. The V gene's germline CDR1 is DFQATT and CDR2 SNEGSKA (reference sequence). The CDR3 DNA is TGCAGTGCTCACACAGCTAGCGGGGGGGCGTCAGATACGCAGTATTTT. It codes for CSAHTASGGASDTQYF.

This clonotype was detected many times. This chain uses TRBV12-5 with TRBJ1-4; the D is unclear. The CDR3 spans 12 residues. Trimming stripped 0 bases from V and 6 bases from J, with 2 bases between. Germline V CDR1 and CDR2: LGHNT, FRNRAP. The CDR3 coding sequence is TGTGCTAGTGGTTTGGTCGATGAAAAACTGTTTTTT. It yields the protein CASGLVDEKLFF.

Ten or more counts support this clonotype. This sequence joins TRBV9 and TRBJ2-5, with D hard to call. V dropped 2 bases and J dropped 3 bases, with 14 bases sitting between them. The CDR3 loop spans 15 amino acids. Germline V gives CDR1 SGDLS, CDR2 YYNGEE. The CDR3 is CASSVANRQEETQYF. The CDR3 DNA follows: TGTGCCAGCAGCGTGGCCAACCGGCAGGAAGAGACCCAGTACTTC.

This clonotype has at least ten counts. The chain joins TRBV28 to TRBJ2-7; 8 positions agree with TRBD1. This CDR3 is built from 12 residues. Germline CDR1 reads MDHEN; CDR2 reads SYDVKM. Trimming removed 6 bases from V and 5 bases from J; junction bases left unmatched: 3. CDR3 bases: TGTGCCAGCAGACACAGGGGGAACGAGCAGTACTTC. Translating it yields CASRHRGNEQYF. Supplemented by reference TRBV28 and TRBJ2-7, the full variable domain reads DVKVTQSSRYLVKRTGEKVFLECVQDMDHENMFWYRQDPGLGLRLIYFSYDVKMKEKGDIPEGYSVSREKKERFSLILESASTNQTSMYLCASRHRGNEQYFGPGTRLTVT.

Notes on this clonotype: A read error may account for a junction end that differs from germline. CDR3 amino acids: CAGSLDGGNTIYF. The CDR3 nucleotides are TGCGCCGGCAGCTTGGATGGTGGAAACACCATATATTTT. The chain combines TRBV5-1 with TRBJ1-3; the D is unclear. From germline, CDR1 is SGHRS and CDR2 YFSETQ. The CDR3 covers 13 residues.

This sequence joins TRBV15 and TRBJ2-3; 8 bases are a match to TRBD2. Per germline, CDR1 LNHNV and CDR2 YYDKDF (reference sequence). V dropped 3 bases and J dropped 5; count of bases not matched to a gene: 7. CDR3 length: 15 residues. CDR3 loop: CATSRLGTSLDTQYF. DNA of the CDR3: TGTGCCACCAGCAGGCTCGGGACTAGTTTAGATACGCAGTATTTT.

The sample holds many counts of this clonotype. V usage is TRBV4-3 and J usage is TRBJ2-7; unclear D gene. The CDR3 contains 15 residues. Germline V gene lookup returns CDR1 LGHNA and CDR2 YSLEER. V lost 1 base, J lost 0 bases, and 10 bases lay in between. This CDR3 reads CASSQVAQSSYEQYF. Here the CDR3 DNA reads TGCGCCAGCAGCCAAGTAGCACAGAGCTCCTACGAGCAGTACTTC.

Many counts were recorded for this clonotype. The chain links TRBV12-3 or TRBV12-4 to TRBJ2-1; 10 bases map to TRBD2. The CDR3 has 15 amino acids. The J segment lost 6 bases and the V segment lost 4 bases, leaving 6 bases of the junction unmatched. DNA of the CDR3: TGTGCCAGCAGTTCTCTAGCGGGAGTTCCCAATGAGCAGTTCTTC. It specifies CASSSLAGVPNEQFF.

This clonotype was found many times. The chain is built from TRBV5-1 and TRBJ2-2, with D tentatively TRBD1 (5 bases). With 4 bases removed from V and 0 bases from J, the gap between germline ends came to 10 bases. There are 15 residues in the CDR3. The V gene's germline CDR1 is SGHRS and CDR2 YFSETQ. CDR3 DNA: TGCGCCAGCAGCCTGGACACTTCGAACACCGGGGAGCTGTTTTTT. It codes for CASSLDTSNTGELFF.

This clonotype was counted ten times or more. This chain uses TRBV6-2 or TRBV6-3 with TRBJ1-5, with 8 bases that match TRBD1. Germline lookup yields CDR1 MNHEY and CDR2 SVGEGT. V shed 6 bases and J 2 bases; nucleotides not matched to a gene: 6. This CDR3 has 15 amino acids. Written as DNA, the CDR3 is TGTGCCAGCAGCCCCTGGGGACAGGGCAATCAGCCCCAGCATTTT. This encodes CASSPWGQGNQPQHF.

Ten or more counts support this clonotype. The chain has TRBV19 and TRBJ2-1; possible D gene TRBD1, 6 bases. The CDR3 consists of 13 residues. Germline V gene sequence: CDR1 LNHDA, CDR2 SQIVND (reference sequence). Deletions cut 6 bases from V and 10 bases from J, with 16 bases between. CDR3 DNA sequence: TGTGCCAGTAGCCCCCACAGGGTAGGGGAGCAGTTCTTC. Encoded protein: CASSPHRVGEQFF.

The V call is TRBV19, the J call TRBJ2-1; no clear D gene. V dropped 10 bases and J dropped 6 bases, with 10 bases sitting between them. The germline gives CDR1 LNHDA, CDR2 SQIVND (reference sequence). The CDR3 runs to 11 residues. The CDR3 DNA reads TGTGCCACCAAACGCGGCAATGAGCAGTTCTTC. Translating it yields CATKRGNEQFF.

This clonotype has ten or more counts. The chain joins TRBV20-1 to TRBJ1-6, with 11 bases matching TRBD1. Looked up from germline, CDR1 is DFQATT and CDR2 is SNEGSKA (reference sequence). The V segment lost 6 bases and the J segment 10 bases; nucleotides outside the gene matches: 5. This CDR3 has 13 residues. The CDR3 sequence: CSAQGQGESPLHF. CDR3 bases: TGCAGTGCCCAGGGACAGGGGGAGTCACCCCTCCACTTT.

This clonotype was counted at least ten times. The chain recombines TRBV12-3 or TRBV12-4 with TRBJ1-1; weak D call: TRBD1 (5 bases). Trimming removed 1 base from V and 3 bases from J, with 6 bases in between. The CDR3 is 13 amino acids. CDR3 DNA sequence: TGTGCCAGCAGTTTAGTGGGGGACACTGAAGCTTTCTTT. Its protein product is CASSLVGDTEAFF.

This clonotype was counted many times. The V call is TRBV6-2 or TRBV6-3, the J call TRBJ1-1; TRBD1 is a possible D gene (6 bases). Trimming shortened V by 7 bases and J by 6 bases, and 24 bases separated the two germline ends. This CDR3 region has 16 residues. Germline lookup yields CDR1 MNHEY and CDR2 SVGEGT. The CDR3 DNA reads TGTGCCAGCAAATCCACCGAAACAGGGTTCCCAGCTGAAGCTTTCTTT. Translating gives CASKSTETGFPAEAFF.

The chain has TRBV20-1 and TRBJ2-5; a weak D match, TRBD1 (7 bases). V lost 6 bases, J lost 4 bases, and 15 bases lay in between. The CDR3 runs 13 residues. Germline V gene lookup returns CDR1 DFQATT and CDR2 SNEGSKA (reference sequence). The CDR3, as DNA: TGCAGTGCCACGGACAGGCGGGGAGAGACCCAGTACTTC. It is translated as CSATDRRGETQYF.

In this sample, this clonotype turned up a few times. The CDR3 region has the DNA TGCGCCAGCAGCTCGCAGGGGAGCTCCTACAATGAGCAGTTCTTC. Its protein product is CASSSQGSSYNEQFF. The chain couples TRBV5-1 to TRBJ2-1; D may be TRBD1 (6 bases). With 3 bases removed from V and 0 bases from J, the gap between germline ends came to 10 bases. The germline CDR1 and CDR2 sequences are SGHRS and YFSETQ. The CDR3 is 15 amino acids.

This clonotype was counted at least ten times. This chain links TRBV7-8 with TRBJ2-1; either TRBD1 or TRBD2 may fit D (5 bases each). Germline loops: CDR1 SGHVS, CDR2 FQNEAQ. There are 15 residues in the CDR3. V was pared by 3 bases and J by 6 bases, with 15 bases between. The CDR3 DNA sequence: TGTGCCAGCAGCTTCAAGGACGGGACGGTCAATGAGCAGTTCTTC. Translated: CASSFKDGTVNEQFF.

This clonotype was recorded at least ten times. The chain links TRBV15 to TRBJ1-4; D call uncertain. The CDR3 has 16 amino acids. V was cut by 0 bases and J by 0 bases, with 8 bases left in between. Germline V gene sequence: CDR1 LNHNV, CDR2 YYDKDF (reference sequence). The CDR3 bases are TGTGCCACCAGCAGAGATCTCCGGTCAACTAATGAAAAACTGTTTTTT. Residues: CATSRDLRSTNEKLFF.

This clonotype was seen many times. The rearrangement links TRBV7-3 to TRBJ2-1; 7 bases are a match to TRBD2. Germline V lookup: CDR1 SGHTA, CDR2 FQGTGA. This CDR3 has 15 residues. V was pared by 4 bases and J by 4 bases, with 7 bases of the junction left unmatched. CDR3 region: CASSWGGEQYNEQFF. The CDR3 coding sequence is TGTGCCAGCAGCTGGGGAGGGGAACAATACAATGAGCAGTTCTTC.

The rearrangement joins TRBV24-1 to TRBJ1-2, with 9 bases fitting TRBD1. CDR3 length equals 15 residues. Germline V gene lookup returns CDR1 KGHDR and CDR2 SFDVKD. V shed 4 bases and J 11 bases; nucleotides not matched to a gene: 13. CDR3 residues: CATSDPGTGRASYTF. The CDR3 DNA follows: TGTGCCACCAGTGACCCTGGGACAGGGCGCGCCAGTTACACCTTC.

In its sample, this clonotype was seen many times. This chain links TRBV6-5 with TRBJ2-6; no firm D call. CDR1 and CDR2 from the germline V gene are MNHEY and SVGAGI. The CDR3 has 12 amino acids. Trimming shortened V by 7 bases and J by 13 bases, and 14 bases separated the two germline ends. This chain's CDR3 is CASTPKFQVLTF. In nucleotides, the CDR3 is TGTGCCAGCACCCCAAAATTCCAGGTCCTGACTTTC.

There are many counts of this clonotype. V usage is TRBV5-6 and J usage is TRBJ2-7; 8 bases align to TRBD2. Germline-derived CDR1 and CDR2 are SGHDT and YYEEEE. V was pared by 1 base and J by 3 bases, with 9 bases of the junction left unmatched. CDR3 length equals 16 residues. This CDR3 is CASSLTYSGKDYEQYF. CDR3 DNA: TGTGCCAGCAGCTTGACTTATAGCGGGAAGGACTACGAGCAGTACTTC.